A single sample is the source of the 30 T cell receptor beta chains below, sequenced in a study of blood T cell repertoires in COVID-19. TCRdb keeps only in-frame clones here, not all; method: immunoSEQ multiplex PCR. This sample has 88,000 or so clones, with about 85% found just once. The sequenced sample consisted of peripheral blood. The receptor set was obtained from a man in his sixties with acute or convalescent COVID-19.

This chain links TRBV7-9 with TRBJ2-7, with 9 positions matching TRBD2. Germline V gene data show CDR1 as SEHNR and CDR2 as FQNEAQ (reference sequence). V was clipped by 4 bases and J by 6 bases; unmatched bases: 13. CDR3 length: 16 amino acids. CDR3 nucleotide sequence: TGTGCCAGCAGCTATTCCGTAGGTAGCGGGAGTCCCGAGCAGTACTTC. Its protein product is CASSYSVGSGSPEQYF.

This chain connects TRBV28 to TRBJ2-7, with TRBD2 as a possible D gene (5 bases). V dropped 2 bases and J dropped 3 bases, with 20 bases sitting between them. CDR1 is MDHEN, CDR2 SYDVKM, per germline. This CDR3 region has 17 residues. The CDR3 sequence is CASSLGLSKRADYEQYF. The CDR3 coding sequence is TGTGCCAGCAGTTTAGGGTTGAGTAAGAGGGCAGACTACGAGCAGTACTTC.

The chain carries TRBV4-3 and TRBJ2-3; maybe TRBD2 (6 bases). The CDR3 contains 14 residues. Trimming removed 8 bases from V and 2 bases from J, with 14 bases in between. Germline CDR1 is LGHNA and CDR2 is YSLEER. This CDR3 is CASRRDSNTDTQYF. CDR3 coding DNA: TGCGCCAGCCGGAGGGATTCGAACACAGATACGCAGTATTTT.

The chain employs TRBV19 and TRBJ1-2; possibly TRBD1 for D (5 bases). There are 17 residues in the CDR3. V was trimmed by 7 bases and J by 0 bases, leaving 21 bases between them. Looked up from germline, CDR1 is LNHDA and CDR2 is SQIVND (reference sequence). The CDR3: CASTRSGLGGTNYGYTF. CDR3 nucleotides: TGTGCCAGTACCCGGTCAGGACTGGGGGGGACTAACTATGGCTACACCTTC.

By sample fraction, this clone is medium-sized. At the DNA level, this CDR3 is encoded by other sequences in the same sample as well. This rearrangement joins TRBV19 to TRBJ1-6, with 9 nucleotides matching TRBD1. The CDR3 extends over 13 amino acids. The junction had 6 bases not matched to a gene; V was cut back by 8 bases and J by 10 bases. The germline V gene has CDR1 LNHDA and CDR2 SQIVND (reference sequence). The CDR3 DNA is TGTGCCAGTGCCAGGGGACAGGGATCACCCCTCCACTTT. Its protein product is CASARGQGSPLHF.

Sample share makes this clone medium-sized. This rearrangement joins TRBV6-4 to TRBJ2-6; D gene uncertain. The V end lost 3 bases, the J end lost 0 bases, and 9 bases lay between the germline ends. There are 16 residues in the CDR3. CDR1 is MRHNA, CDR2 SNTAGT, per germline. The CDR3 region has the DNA TGTGCCAGCAGTGAACAGATGAGCTCTGGGGCCAACGTCCTGACTTTC. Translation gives CASSEQMSSGANVLTF.

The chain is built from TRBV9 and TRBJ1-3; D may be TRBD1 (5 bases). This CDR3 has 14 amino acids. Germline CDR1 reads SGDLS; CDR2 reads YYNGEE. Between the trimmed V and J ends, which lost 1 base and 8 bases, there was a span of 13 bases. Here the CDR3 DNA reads TGTGCCAGCAGCGTAAGTGGGGCGTCGGACACCATATATTTT. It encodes CASSVSGASDTIYF.

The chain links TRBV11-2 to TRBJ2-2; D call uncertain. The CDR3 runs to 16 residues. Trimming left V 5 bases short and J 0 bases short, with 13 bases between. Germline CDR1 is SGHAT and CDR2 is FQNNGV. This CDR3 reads CASSPLRRTNTGELFF. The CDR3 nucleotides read TGTGCCAGCAGCCCGCTCCGGAGAACGAACACCGGGGAGCTGTTTTTT.

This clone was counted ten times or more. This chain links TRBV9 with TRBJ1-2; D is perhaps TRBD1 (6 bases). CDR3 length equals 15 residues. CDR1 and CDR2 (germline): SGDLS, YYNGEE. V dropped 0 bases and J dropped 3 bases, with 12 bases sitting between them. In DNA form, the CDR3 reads TGTGCCAGCAGCGTAGCTCTCAGGACAGACTATGGCTACACCTTC. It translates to CASSVALRTDYGYTF.

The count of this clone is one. The CDR3 nucleotides are TGTGCCAGCAGCTTAATTCCTGGGGCCACTGAAGCTTTCTTT. This gives the protein CASSLIPGATEAFF. V gene TRBV7-2 combines with J gene TRBJ1-1, with TRBD1 as a possible D gene (5 bases). CDR1 is SGHTA, CDR2 FQGNSA, per germline. V lost 2 bases to trimming and J lost 4 bases, with 11 bases between them. The CDR3 sequence is 14 residues long.

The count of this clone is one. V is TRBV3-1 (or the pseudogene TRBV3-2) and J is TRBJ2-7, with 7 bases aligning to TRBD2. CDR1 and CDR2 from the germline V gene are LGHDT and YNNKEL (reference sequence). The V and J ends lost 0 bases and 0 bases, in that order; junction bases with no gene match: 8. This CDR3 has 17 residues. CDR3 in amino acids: CASSQDLVGGSSYEQYF. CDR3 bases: TGTGCCAGCAGCCAAGATCTGGTCGGGGGGAGCTCCTACGAGCAGTACTTC.

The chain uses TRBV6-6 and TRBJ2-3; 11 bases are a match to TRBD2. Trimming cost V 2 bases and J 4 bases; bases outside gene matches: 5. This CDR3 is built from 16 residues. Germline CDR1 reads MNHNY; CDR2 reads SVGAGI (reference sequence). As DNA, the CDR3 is TGTGCCAGCAGTTACGGGCTAGCGGGGGGCGCAGATACGCAGTATTTT. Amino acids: CASSYGLAGGADTQYF.

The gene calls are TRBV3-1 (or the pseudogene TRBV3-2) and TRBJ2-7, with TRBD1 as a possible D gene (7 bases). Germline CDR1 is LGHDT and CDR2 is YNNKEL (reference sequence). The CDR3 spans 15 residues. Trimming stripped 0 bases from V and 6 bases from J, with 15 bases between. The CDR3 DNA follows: TGTGCCAGCAGCCAAGATAAAGCAGGGGGGCGCGAGCAGTACTTC. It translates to CASSQDKAGGREQYF.

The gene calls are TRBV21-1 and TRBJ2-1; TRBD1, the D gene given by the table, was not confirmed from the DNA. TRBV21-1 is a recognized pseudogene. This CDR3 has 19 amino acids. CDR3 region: CASSKKNPGDRGSLNEQFF. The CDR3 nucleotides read TGTGCCAGCAGCAAAAAAAATCCAGGGGATAGGGGATCCCTCAATGAGCAGTTCTTC.

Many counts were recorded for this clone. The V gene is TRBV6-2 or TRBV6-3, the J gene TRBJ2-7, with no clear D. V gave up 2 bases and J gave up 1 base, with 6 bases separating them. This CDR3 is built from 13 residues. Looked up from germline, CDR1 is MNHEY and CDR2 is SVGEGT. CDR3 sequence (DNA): TGTGCCAGCAGTTACAGCCGGTCCTACGAGCAGTACTTC. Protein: CASSYSRSYEQYF.

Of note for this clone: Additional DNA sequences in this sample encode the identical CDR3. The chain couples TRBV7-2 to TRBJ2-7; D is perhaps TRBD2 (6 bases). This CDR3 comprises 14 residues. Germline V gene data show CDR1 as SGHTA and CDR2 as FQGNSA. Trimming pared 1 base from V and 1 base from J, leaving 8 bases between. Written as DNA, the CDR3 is TGTGCCAGCAGCTTAGATAGCGGATCCTACGAGCAGTACTTC. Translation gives CASSLDSGSYEQYF.

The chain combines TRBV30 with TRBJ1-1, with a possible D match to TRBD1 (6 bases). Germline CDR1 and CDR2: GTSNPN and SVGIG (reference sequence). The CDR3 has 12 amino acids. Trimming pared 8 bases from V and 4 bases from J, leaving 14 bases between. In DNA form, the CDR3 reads TGTGCCGGCTCCCGGGACATCACTGAAGCTTTCTTT. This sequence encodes CAGSRDITEAFF.

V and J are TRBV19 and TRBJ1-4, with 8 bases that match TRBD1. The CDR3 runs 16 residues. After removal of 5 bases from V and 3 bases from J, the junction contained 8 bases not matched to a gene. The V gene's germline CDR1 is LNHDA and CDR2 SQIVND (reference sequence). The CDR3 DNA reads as TGTGCCAGTAGTGCCCAACAGGGGGTGGCTAATGAAAAACTGTTTTTT. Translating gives CASSAQQGVANEKLFF.

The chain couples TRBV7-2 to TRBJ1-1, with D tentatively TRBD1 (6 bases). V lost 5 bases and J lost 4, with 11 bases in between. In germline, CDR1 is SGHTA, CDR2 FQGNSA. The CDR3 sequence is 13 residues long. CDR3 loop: CASSPRGATEAFF. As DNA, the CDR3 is TGTGCCAGCAGCCCCAGGGGAGCCACTGAAGCTTTCTTT.

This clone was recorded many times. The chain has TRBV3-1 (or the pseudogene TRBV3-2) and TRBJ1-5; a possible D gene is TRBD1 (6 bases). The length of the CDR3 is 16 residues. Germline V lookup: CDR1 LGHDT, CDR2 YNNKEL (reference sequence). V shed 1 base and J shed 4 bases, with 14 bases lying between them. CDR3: CASSQGLTGRNQPQHF. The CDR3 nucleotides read TGTGCCAGCAGCCAAGGTCTAACAGGGAGAAATCAGCCCCAGCATTTT.

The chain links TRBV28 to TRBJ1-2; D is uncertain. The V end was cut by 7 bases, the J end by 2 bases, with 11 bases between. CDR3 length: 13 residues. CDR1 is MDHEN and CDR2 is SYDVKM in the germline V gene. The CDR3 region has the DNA TGTGCCAGCACCAGCCAGAGGAACTATGGCTACACCTTC. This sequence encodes CASTSQRNYGYTF.

DNA of the CDR3: TGTGCCAGCAGCAGTTATGAGGGGGCTAGTTACGAGCAGTACTTC. Amino acid sequence: CASSSYEGASYEQYF. V usage is TRBV7-6 and J usage is TRBJ2-7; TRBD1 matches at 7 bases. With V trimmed by 5 bases and J by 4 bases, 11 bases remained unmatched. The CDR3 length is 15 residues. CDR1 and CDR2 from the germline V gene are SGHVS and FNYEAQ.

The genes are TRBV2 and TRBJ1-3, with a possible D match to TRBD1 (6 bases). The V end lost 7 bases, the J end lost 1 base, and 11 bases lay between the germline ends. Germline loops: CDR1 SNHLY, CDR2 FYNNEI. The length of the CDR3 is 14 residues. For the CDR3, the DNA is TGTGCCAGCATCGAACAGGGTTCTGGAAACACCATATATTTT. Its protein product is CASIEQGSGNTIYF. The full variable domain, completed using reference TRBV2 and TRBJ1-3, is EPEVTQTPSHQVTQMGQEVILRCVPISNHLYFYWYRQILGQKVEFLVSFYNNEISEKSEIFDDQFSVERPDGSNFTLKIRSTKLEDSAMYFCASIEQGSGNTIYFGEGSWLTVV.

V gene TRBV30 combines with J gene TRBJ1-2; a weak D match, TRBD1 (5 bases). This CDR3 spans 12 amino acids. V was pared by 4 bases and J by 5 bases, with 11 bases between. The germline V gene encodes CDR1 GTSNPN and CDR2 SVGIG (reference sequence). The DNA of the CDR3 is TGTGCCTGGAACATCGGGACTTATGGCTACACCTTC. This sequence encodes CAWNIGTYGYTF.

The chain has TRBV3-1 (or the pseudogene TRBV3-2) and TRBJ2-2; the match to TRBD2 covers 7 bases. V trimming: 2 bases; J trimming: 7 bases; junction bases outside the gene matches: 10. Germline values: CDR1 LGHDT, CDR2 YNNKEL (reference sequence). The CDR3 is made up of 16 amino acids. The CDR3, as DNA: TGTGCCAGCAGCCAAAACCGACTAGCTATTGTCGGGGAGCTGTTTTTT. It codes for CASSQNRLAIVGELFF.

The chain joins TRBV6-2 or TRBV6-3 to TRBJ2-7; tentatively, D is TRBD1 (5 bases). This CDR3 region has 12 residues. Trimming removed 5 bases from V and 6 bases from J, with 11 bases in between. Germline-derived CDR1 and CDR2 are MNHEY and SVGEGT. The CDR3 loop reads CASSQGLGEQYF. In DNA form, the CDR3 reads TGTGCCAGCAGTCAGGGTTTGGGCGAGCAGTACTTC.

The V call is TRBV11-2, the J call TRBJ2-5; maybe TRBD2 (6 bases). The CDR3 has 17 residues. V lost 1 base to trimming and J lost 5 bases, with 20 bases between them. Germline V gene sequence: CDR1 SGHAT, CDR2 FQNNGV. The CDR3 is CASSLGGRARGWETQYF. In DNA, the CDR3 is TGTGCCAGCAGCTTAGGCGGTCGGGCCCGGGGGTGGGAGACCCAGTACTTC.

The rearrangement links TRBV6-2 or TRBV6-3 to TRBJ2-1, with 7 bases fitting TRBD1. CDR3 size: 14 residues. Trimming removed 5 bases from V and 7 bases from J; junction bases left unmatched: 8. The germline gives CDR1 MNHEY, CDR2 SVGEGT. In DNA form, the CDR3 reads TGTGCCAGCAGTGCGAGTAGCAGGGGGAATGAGCAGTTCTTC. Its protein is CASSASSRGNEQFF.

CDR3 residues: CASSPSSGRSYNEQFF. The CDR3 region has the DNA TGTGCCAGCAGCCCCTCTAGCGGGAGGTCCTACAATGAGCAGTTCTTC. V gene TRBV5-4 combines with J gene TRBJ2-1; 11 nucleotides line up with TRBD2. The CDR3 runs to 16 residues. Germline lookup yields CDR1 SGHNT and CDR2 YYREEE (reference sequence). V was pared by 4 bases and J by 1 base, with 4 bases of the junction left unmatched. The entire variable domain, with the rest obtained from reference TRBV5-4 and TRBJ2-1, is as follows: ETGVTQSPTHLIKTRGQQVTLRCSSQSGHNTVSWYQQALGQGPQFIFQYYREEENGRGNFPPRFSGLQFPNYSSELNVNALELDDSALYLCASSPSSGRSYNEQFFGPGTRLTVL.

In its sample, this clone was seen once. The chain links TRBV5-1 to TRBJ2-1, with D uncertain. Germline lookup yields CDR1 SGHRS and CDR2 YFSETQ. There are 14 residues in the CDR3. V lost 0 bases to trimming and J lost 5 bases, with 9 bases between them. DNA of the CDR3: TGCGCCAGCAGCTTGGGGTTAGGAGACAATGAGCAGTTCTTC. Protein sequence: CASSLGLGDNEQFF.